What follows is one T cell receptor (beta chain) and its context. The CDR3 has 13 residues. V lost 3 bases and J 7 bases, leaving 13 bases between the germline ends. CDR1 and CDR2 (germline): SGHTA, FQGNSA. The data stem from a study of T cells in narcolepsy. The data were produced by immunoSEQ multiplex PCR, yet TCRdb's version contains in-frame clones alone and is incomplete. The sample has 35,000 or so clones; 70% to 90% are singletons. The sample comprised CD45RA- memory CD4+ T cells from PBMCs. The TCR sequence derives from a human donor with narcolepsy. This chain links TRBV7-2 with TRBJ2-7; maybe TRBD1 (6 bases). The CDR3 sequence: CASSFIKGEEQYF. The CDR3 DNA reads TGTGCCAGCAGCTTCATAAAGGGGGAAGAGCAGTACTTC.